These 17 T cell receptor beta chains were sequenced from one sample in a study of PD-1 blockade in classical Hodgkin lymphoma. Here immunoSEQ multiplex PCR was the method, and the copy in TCRdb shows in-frame clones only, minus some. In the table there are about 800 clones, 76% of which are singletons. Every one of the patients relapsed after autologous stem cell transplantation (brentuximab vedotin exposure was variable). The starting material was peripheral blood mononuclear cells (PBMCs), obtained at baseline. The source of these receptors is a human donor with classical Hodgkin lymphoma.

The V gene is TRBV7-2, the J gene TRBJ2-7; D may be TRBD1 (6 bases). The ends were cut back, 1 base at V and 2 bases at J, with 9 bases in the middle. The germline V gene encodes CDR1 SGHTA and CDR2 FQGNSA. The CDR3 covers 14 residues. The DNA for the CDR3 is TGTGCCAGCAGCTTAGTACAGGGCCCCTACGAGCAGTACTTC. It translates to CASSLVQGPYEQYF.

This chain joins TRBV30 and TRBJ2-3, with D uncertain. CDR3 length equals 13 residues. V lost 0 bases to trimming and J lost 4 bases, with 8 bases between them. Germline V gene data show CDR1 as GTSNPN and CDR2 as SVGIG (reference sequence). CDR3 protein: CAWSVTLADTQYF. In DNA form, the CDR3 reads TGTGCCTGGAGTGTGACTTTAGCAGATACGCAGTATTTT.

The gene calls are TRBV21-1 and TRBJ1-6. TRBV21-1 is termed a pseudogene. This CDR3 contains 16 residues. This CDR3 reads CASSTRLWGANSPLHF. The CDR3 nucleotides are TGTGCCAGCAGCACCAGGCTATGGGGGGCTAATTCACCCCTCCACTTT.

The rearrangement joins TRBV18 to TRBJ2-5; maybe TRBD2 (6 bases). The J call could be wrong; TRBJ2-7 is a better fit for the DNA end. This CDR3 is 13 amino acids long. The germline gives CDR1 KGHSH, CDR2 LQKENI. In nucleotides, the CDR3 is TGTGCCAGCTCACCATCGGGGGAGGCCGAGCAGTACTTC. Its protein is CASSPSGEAEQYF.

V gene TRBV19 combines with J gene TRBJ2-3, with D possibly being TRBD2 (6 bases). The germline V and J ends were trimmed by 10 bases and 0 bases, with 11 bases remaining between them. The CDR3 consists of 13 residues. The germline CDR1 and CDR2 sequences are LNHDA and SQIVND (reference sequence). For the CDR3, the DNA is TGTGCCACCCGGGAGCATAGCACAGATACGCAGTATTTT. Translating gives CATREHSTDTQYF.

This chain links TRBV30 with TRBJ2-1; 9 bases fit TRBD1. The germline gives CDR1 GTSNPN, CDR2 SVGIG (reference sequence). The CDR3 loop spans 12 amino acids. Trimming removed 5 bases from V and 7 bases from J; junction bases left unmatched: 3. The CDR3 loop reads CAWGQGKNEQFF. The CDR3 bases are TGTGCCTGGGGACAGGGGAAGAATGAGCAGTTCTTC. The variable domain in full, completed from reference TRBV30 and TRBJ2-1, reads SQTIHQWPATLVQPVGSPLSLECTVEGTSNPNLYWYRQAAGRGLQLLFYSVGIGQISSEVPQNLSASRPQDRQFILSSKKLLLSDSGFYLCAWGQGKNEQFFGPGTRLTVL.

The V and J genes are TRBV5-1 and TRBJ2-2; tentative D call: TRBD2 (5 bases). The V end was cut by 2 bases, the J end by 6 bases, with 8 bases between. The CDR3 covers 13 residues. CDR1 and CDR2 (germline): SGHRS, YFSETQ. CDR3 nucleotide sequence: TGCGCCAGCAGCTTTGGAGGAGCCGGGGAGCTGTTTTTT. It yields the protein CASSFGGAGELFF.

The V and J genes are TRBV6-1 and TRBJ1-5; D is undetermined. The V end was cut by 7 bases, the J end by 6 bases, with 10 bases between. Germline values: CDR1 MNHNS, CDR2 SASEGT. The CDR3 covers 12 residues. CDR3 in amino acids: CASTAPGQPQHF. The CDR3 coding sequence is TGTGCCAGCACGGCCCCCGGTCAGCCCCAGCATTTT.

The rearrangement links TRBV28 to TRBJ2-7, with no clear D. Trimming removed 2 bases at V and 7 bases at J, with 9 bases between. Germline V gene lookup returns CDR1 MDHEN and CDR2 SYDVKM. CDR3 length: 12 residues. The DNA for the CDR3 is TGTGCCAGCAGTTTAATACTGCGGGAGCAGTACTTC. Protein product: CASSLILREQYF.

The gene calls are TRBV5-4 and TRBJ2-2; 7 nucleotides agree with TRBD1. Germline CDR1 reads SGHNT; CDR2 reads YYREEE (reference sequence). Losses at the gene ends were 0 bases for V and 1 base for J; bases not matched to a gene: 3. The CDR3 has 16 amino acids. CDR3 sequence reads: CASSLVGQLNTGELFF. CDR3 in DNA: TGTGCCAGCAGCTTGGTGGGACAGCTGAACACCGGGGAGCTGTTTTTT.

This clone turned up a few times. The gene calls are TRBV30 and TRBJ2-3; TRBD1 aligns across 9 bases. V was pared by 5 bases and J by 2 bases, with 2 bases of the junction left unmatched. The germline V gene encodes CDR1 GTSNPN and CDR2 SVGIG (reference sequence). The CDR3 contains 13 residues. The CDR3 sequence is CAWDRGSTDTQYF. The CDR3 nucleotides read TGTGCCTGGGACAGGGGGTCCACAGATACGCAGTATTTT.

The V gene is TRBV6-5, the J gene TRBJ1-6; TRBD1 might be the D (5 bases). Germline assignment: CDR1 MNHEY and CDR2 SVGAGI. The CDR3 totals 14 residues. Trimming cost V 10 bases and J 7 bases, with 17 bases left between them. The CDR3 reads CAIAELGRNSPLHF. The CDR3 DNA follows: TGTGCCATCGCTGAGTTGGGACGAAATTCACCCCTCCACTTT.

The rearrangement links TRBV7-3 to TRBJ2-1; D gene ambiguous. The V gene lost 3 bases and the J gene lost 5 bases, with 5 bases spanning the gap. The CDR3 is made up of 12 amino acids. Germline V lookup: CDR1 SGHTA, CDR2 FQGTGA. The DNA of the CDR3 is TGTGCCAGCAGCTTTGGGAACAATGAGCAGTTCTTC. Its translation: CASSFGNNEQFF. Variable domain in full (rest from reference TRBV7-3 and TRBJ2-1): GAGVSQTPSNKVTEKGKYVELRCDPISGHTALYWYRQSLGQGPEFLIYFQGTGAADDSGLPNDRFFAVRPEGSVSTLKIQRTERGDSAVYLCASSFGNNEQFFGPGTRLTVL.

This clone turned up a few times. This sequence joins TRBV9 and TRBJ2-2; a possible D gene is TRBD2 (6 bases). Between the trimmed V and J ends, which lost 1 base and 0 bases, there was a span of 10 bases. In germline, CDR1 is SGDLS, CDR2 YYNGEE. The CDR3 runs to 16 residues. CDR3 sequence: CASSVHTSPNTGELFF. For the CDR3, the DNA is TGTGCCAGCAGCGTACATACTAGCCCGAACACCGGGGAGCTGTTTTTT.

The genes are TRBV2 and TRBJ2-1; D call uncertain. CDR1 is SNHLY, CDR2 FYNNEI, per germline. V was cut by 8 bases and J by 8 bases, with 7 bases left in between. This CDR3 is 10 amino acids long. The DNA for the CDR3 is TGTGCCAGCCGTCTTTATGAGCAGTTCTTC. Translation: CASRLYEQFF.

The rearrangement links TRBV19 to TRBJ1-3; 9 bases are a match to TRBD1. V lost 7 bases, J lost 2 bases, and 3 bases stayed unmatched. This CDR3 contains 14 residues. Germline V lookup: CDR1 LNHDA, CDR2 SQIVND (reference sequence). In DNA, the CDR3 is TGTGCCAGTATGGGGACAGGGACTGGAAACACCATATATTTT. This sequence encodes CASMGTGTGNTIYF.

This chain joins TRBV4-3 and TRBJ1-1, with D unresolved. This CDR3 spans 14 amino acids. V lost 2 bases and J lost 4, with 11 bases in between. Germline V gives CDR1 LGHNA, CDR2 YSLEER. CDR3 DNA: TGCGCCAGCAGCCAACAACTCCGGGGCACTGAAGCTTTCTTT. Protein product: CASSQQLRGTEAFF.